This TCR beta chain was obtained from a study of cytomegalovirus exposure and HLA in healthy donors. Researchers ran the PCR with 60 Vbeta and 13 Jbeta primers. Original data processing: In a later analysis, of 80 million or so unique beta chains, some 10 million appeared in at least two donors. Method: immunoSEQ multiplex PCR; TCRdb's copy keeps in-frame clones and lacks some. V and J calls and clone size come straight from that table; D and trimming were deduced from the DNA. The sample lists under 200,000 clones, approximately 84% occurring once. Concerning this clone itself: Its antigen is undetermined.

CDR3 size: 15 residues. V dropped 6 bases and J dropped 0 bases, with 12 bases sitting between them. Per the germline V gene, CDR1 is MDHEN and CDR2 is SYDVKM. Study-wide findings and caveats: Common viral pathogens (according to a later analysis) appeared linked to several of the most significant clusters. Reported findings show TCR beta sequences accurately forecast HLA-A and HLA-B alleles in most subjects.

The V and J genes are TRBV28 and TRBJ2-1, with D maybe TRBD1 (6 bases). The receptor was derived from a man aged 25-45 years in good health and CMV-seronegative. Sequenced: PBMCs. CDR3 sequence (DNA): TGTGCCAGCAGAAACAGGGCCTACTCCTACAATGAGCAGTTCTTC. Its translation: CASRNRAYSYNEQFF.